The 23 T cell receptor beta chains presented below share a single source sample, sequenced in a study of patients and donors after allogeneic stem cell transplantation. TCRdb passed the RT-PCR reads through MiXCR, listing each CDR3 protein once. The sample shows approximately 160,000 distinct CDR3 sequences, about 29% of them seen only once. The specimen sequenced was blood, either unsorted or a sorted T cell fraction (not recorded which). The origin of the receptors is a human donor who was either an allogeneic HSCT recipient or a stem cell or donor lymphocyte infusion donor (not recorded which). It is not recorded whose cells these are; they may come from a transplant donor.

Details on this clonotype: The CDR3 ends on some other residue instead of the conserved phenylalanine or tryptophan, so this is likely a read error. The chain is built from TRBV4-2 and TRBJ2-1, with 11 bases identical to TRBD2. The germline gives CDR1 LGHNA, CDR2 YNFKEQ. The CDR3 has 17 amino acids. Trimming at V came to 3 bases and at J to 3 bases, leaving 7 bases not matched to a gene. CDR3 in DNA: TGTGCCAGCAGCCACGAATTAGCGGGAGGGAACTACAATGAGCAGTTCTAC. Encoded protein: CASSHELAGGNYNEQFY.

The genes are TRBV29-1 and TRBJ2-7, with D perhaps matching TRBD1 (5 bases). V lost 5 bases, J lost 3 bases, and 20 bases lay in between. The germline gives CDR1 SQVTM, CDR2 ANQGSEA. This CDR3 has 15 amino acids. The CDR3 DNA reads as TGCAGCGTTAGCAACAGGTTTAGTAACCTCTACGAGCAGTACTTC. Encoded protein: CSVSNRFSNLYEQYF.

The chain links TRBV9 to TRBJ2-1; D is ambiguous. CDR1 is SGDLS, CDR2 YYNGEE, per germline. The CDR3 is 15 amino acids. The V gene lost 0 bases and the J gene lost 0 bases, with 7 bases spanning the gap. The DNA for the CDR3 is TGTGCCAGCAGCGTAGGCCTGAGCTCCTACAATGAGCAGTTCTTC. It specifies CASSVGLSSYNEQFF.

This chain joins TRBV5-6 and TRBJ2-1; D ambiguous. Trimming pared 0 bases from V and 9 bases from J, leaving 13 bases between. The germline V gene encodes CDR1 SGHDT and CDR2 YYEEEE. The CDR3 spans 14 residues. The CDR3 loop is CASSLAALSGEQFF. As DNA, the CDR3 is TGTGCCAGCAGCTTGGCCGCCCTATCTGGTGAGCAGTTCTTC.

The chain couples TRBV7-2 to TRBJ1-2; weak D call: TRBD1 (5 bases). From germline, CDR1 is SGHTA and CDR2 FQGNSA. The CDR3 totals 15 residues. V gave up 1 base and J gave up 0 bases, with 9 bases separating them. This chain's CDR3 is CASSLGQHPNYGYTF. The CDR3 region has the DNA TGTGCCAGCAGCTTAGGACAGCACCCTAACTATGGCTACACCTTC.

This clonotype was observed a single time. One junction end does not reproduce the germline sequence, and a read error may be involved. The rearrangement links TRBV6-2 or TRBV6-3 to TRBJ2-1; D remains unclear. The germline CDR1 and CDR2 sequences are MNHEY and SVGEGT. The CDR3 contains 12 residues. In DNA, the CDR3 is TGTGCCAGCAGTTACGTGGATAGCCAGGCTATCTTC. This gives the protein CASSYVDSQAIF.

The chain uses TRBV10-3 and TRBJ1-1, with a tentative D call TRBD1 (5 bases). The CDR3 length is 11 residues. Germline V gene data show CDR1 as ENHRY and CDR2 as SYGVKD. The V and J ends lost 11 bases and 2 bases respectively, with 9 bases between them. Here the CDR3 reads CAAQGNTEAFF. CDR3 bases: TGTGCCGCTCAGGGCAACACTGAAGCTTTCTTT.

The V call is TRBV5-8, the J call TRBJ2-1, with 13 bases fitting TRBD2. CDR3 size: 17 residues. V was clipped by 4 bases and J by 7 bases; unmatched bases: 11. Germline loops: CDR1 SGHTS, CDR2 YDEGEE. In DNA, the CDR3 is TGTGCCAGCAGCCGCCGACCCGGACTAGCGGGAGTTAATGAGCAGTTCTTC. It specifies CASSRRPGLAGVNEQFF.

Only one count was recorded for this clonotype. The rearrangement links TRBV5-1 to TRBJ2-5; perhaps TRBD2 as D (5 bases). Trimming left V 1 base short and J 5 bases short, with 9 bases between. The CDR3 runs to 13 residues. CDR1 and CDR2 (germline): SGHRS, YFSETQ. The CDR3 region is CASSLPPGETQYF. The DNA of the CDR3 is TGCGCCAGCAGCTTGCCCCCGGGGGAGACCCAGTACTTC.

Turning to this clonotype: The CDR3 carries no conserved terminal phenylalanine or tryptophan, so it likely arises from a read error. CDR3 nucleotides: TGCGCCAGCAGCTGGACAGGGGGGAGTGGCTACACCCTC. It translates to CASSWTGGSGYTL. The chain links TRBV5-1 to TRBJ1-2; 10 bases fit TRBD1. CDR1 and CDR2 (germline): SGHRS, YFSETQ. The CDR3 runs 13 residues. The ends lost 3 bases at V and 7 bases at J; junction bases unmatched: 3.

This chain's CDR3 is CASSYGQGGYGYTF. The CDR3 DNA is TGTGCCAGCAGTTACGGACAGGGAGGCTATGGCTACACCTTC. J is TRBJ1-2 and V is TRBV6-6; 8 bases line up with TRBD1. Per the germline V gene, CDR1 is MNHNY and CDR2 is SVGAGI (reference sequence). V lost 2 bases and J lost 4; bases outside the gene matches: 3. There are 14 residues in the CDR3.

The chain joins TRBV6-2 or TRBV6-3 to TRBJ2-1, with D possibly matching TRBD1 (5 bases). The CDR3 is made up of 11 amino acids. Germline CDR1 and CDR2: MNHEY and SVGEGT. The ends were cut back, 7 bases at V and 11 bases at J, with 12 bases in the middle. CDR3 region: CASTDSDKQFF. The CDR3 coding sequence is TGTGCCAGCACCGATTCGGACAAGCAGTTCTTC.

This clonotype was counted between two and nine times. V gene TRBV4-2 combines with J gene TRBJ1-6; D remains ambiguous. This CDR3 has 13 amino acids. Looked up from germline, CDR1 is LGHNA and CDR2 is YNFKEQ. V lost 4 bases, J lost 13 bases, and 14 bases lay in between. The CDR3 DNA sequence: TGTGCCAGCAGCCCCCCCTTGATAGGGCCCCTCCACTTT. It translates to CASSPPLIGPLHF.

The rearrangement links TRBV20-1 to TRBJ2-1, with D maybe TRBD1 (6 bases). Germline CDR1 reads DFQATT; CDR2 reads SNEGSKA (reference sequence). V was cut by 5 bases and J by 4 bases, with 18 bases left in between. The CDR3 is 15 amino acids. As DNA, the CDR3 is TGCAGTGCTCGATGGCCAGGGGCCATTTACAATGAGCAGTTCTTC. Protein: CSARWPGAIYNEQFF.

The rearrangement uses TRBV7-9 and TRBJ2-3; 8 positions agree with TRBD1. V gave up 5 bases and J gave up 2 bases; unmatched junction bases: 6. The CDR3 contains 15 residues. Germline V CDR1 and CDR2: SEHNR, FQNEAQ (reference sequence). Here the CDR3 reads CASSPGQGSTDTQYF. CDR3 nucleotides: TGTGCCAGCAGCCCCGGACAGGGATCCACAGATACGCAGTATTTT. Using reference TRBV7-9 and TRBJ2-3 for the parts outside the CDR3, the full variable domain is DTGVSQNPRHKITKRGQNVTFRCDPISEHNRLYWYRQTLGQGPEFLTYFQNEAQLEKSRLLSDRFSAERPKGSFSTLEIQRTEQGDSAMYLCASSPGQGSTDTQYFGPGTRLTVL.

This sequence joins TRBV7-9 and TRBJ1-4; no clear D. The CDR3 is 14 residues long. Trimming left V 5 bases short and J 3 bases short, with 10 bases between. Germline-derived CDR1 and CDR2 are SEHNR and FQNEAQ (reference sequence). CDR3 residues: CASSVQSPNEKLFF. The DNA of the CDR3 is TGTGCCAGCAGCGTACAGTCTCCTAATGAAAAACTGTTTTTT. The full variable domain, with the rest looked up from reference TRBV7-9 and TRBJ1-4, is DTGVSQNPRHKITKRGQNVTFRCDPISEHNRLYWYRQTLGQGPEFLTYFQNEAQLEKSRLLSDRFSAERPKGSFSTLEIQRTEQGDSAMYLCASSVQSPNEKLFFGSGTQLSVL.

Here the CDR3 DNA reads TGCGCCAGCAGCCCCGGCCCCATTGGGAACACTGAAGCTTTCTTT. The encoded protein is CASSPGPIGNTEAFF. This sequence joins TRBV4-1 and TRBJ1-1; no clear D. V lost 4 bases, J lost 1 base, and 13 bases lay in between. CDR3 size: 15 residues. Germline CDR1 reads MGHRA; CDR2 reads YSYEKL.

The table lists this clonotype with many counts. This chain uses TRBV12-3 or TRBV12-4 with TRBJ2-1; 10 bases match TRBD2. Trimming cost V 5 bases and J 0 bases; bases outside gene matches: 16. The CDR3 contains 20 residues. The DNA of the CDR3 is TGTGCCAGCAGTACACTGCTAGCGGGAGCAACCCCCTCCTCCTACAATGAGCAGTTCTTC. Amino acids: CASSTLLAGATPSSYNEQFF.

V usage is TRBV4-1 and J usage is TRBJ1-5, with 7 bases identical to TRBD1. V shed 4 bases and J 3 bases; nucleotides not matched to a gene: 9. The CDR3 spans 16 residues. From germline, CDR1 is MGHRA and CDR2 YSYEKL. The CDR3 reads CASSPHSTGINQPQHF. For the CDR3, the DNA is TGCGCCAGCAGCCCCCACTCGACAGGGATCAATCAGCCCCAGCATTTT.

The rearrangement links TRBV27 to TRBJ1-2, with TRBD1 identical over 8 bases. V trimming: 2 bases; J trimming: 0 bases; junction bases outside the gene matches: 2. The CDR3 covers 15 residues. The V gene's germline CDR1 is MNHEY and CDR2 SMNVEV (reference sequence). The CDR3 DNA reads as TGTGCCAGCAGTTTAGGGACAGGCCCTAACTATGGCTACACCTTC. It codes for CASSLGTGPNYGYTF.

This chain links TRBV29-1 with TRBJ1-5; 9 bases agree with TRBD1. J was trimmed by 11 bases and V by 6 bases; bases with no gene match: 8. Germline CDR1 is SQVTM and CDR2 is ANQGSEA. The CDR3 sequence is 12 residues long. The DNA of the CDR3 is TGCAGCGTGACTTCCGGACAGGGGACCCAGCATTTT. Residues: CSVTSGQGTQHF.

This clonotype turned up a few times. The genes are TRBV5-1 and TRBJ2-2; 9 bases align to TRBD1. In germline, CDR1 is SGHRS, CDR2 YFSETQ. The CDR3 consists of 16 residues. Trimming removed 4 bases from V and 0 bases from J; junction bases left unmatched: 4. The CDR3 spells CASSPWTGANTGELFF. DNA for the CDR3: TGCGCCAGCAGCCCGTGGACAGGGGCGAACACCGGGGAGCTGTTTTTT.

This sequence joins TRBV6-6 and TRBJ1-2; 7 positions match TRBD1. Germline CDR1 MNHNY, CDR2 SVGAGI (reference sequence). V shed 6 bases, J shed 4 bases, and the junction held 8 bases outside the gene matches. The CDR3 loop spans 14 amino acids. In DNA form, the CDR3 reads TGTGCCAGCAGAAAGGGGGCAGGGATCTATGGCTACACCTTC. Protein sequence: CASRKGAGIYGYTF.